These T cell receptor beta chains were read from a single sample in a study of human T cells and chemical hapten exposure. From the RACE reads, TCRdb called clonotypes with MiXCR, one entry per CDR3 protein. The data hold under 75,000 distinct CDR3 sequences, with approximately 10% observed a single time. Source: whole blood, taken in connection with sensitization to the hapten diphenylcyclopropenone (DPC). The receptor source for this set is a woman aged 45 to 65 with alopecia areata. Some clones in this sample may be carry-over from other donors' samples. CDR3s include the opening cysteine and the closing phenylalanine or tryptophan. A D gene is named only where the DNA matches it firmly. Expanded clones are given a class, and other clones once, few, many or no size at all.

V gene	clone size	J gene	D gene	CDR3 DNA	CDR3 protein
TRBV7-6	NA	TRBJ1-5	TRBD1	TGTGCCAGCAGCTTAGGCCCAGGGGGTAATCAGCCCCAGCATTTT	CASSLGPGGNQPQHF
TRBV6-5	NA	TRBJ1-2	NA	TGTGCCAGCACCCCCAGCCAGGGTGCGAACTATGGCTACACCTTC	CASTPSQGANYGYTF
TRBV29-1	NA	TRBJ2-1	NA	TGCAGCGTATCCAGGGGCGTAGGGTACAATGAGCAGTTCTTC	CSVSRGVGYNEQFF
TRBV13	many	TRBJ1-4	TRBD1	TGTGCCAGCGCGACAGGGCCGTATGAAAAACTGTTTTTT	CASATGPYEKLFF
TRBV29-1	few	TRBJ2-3	TRBD2	TGCAGCGTTGAAGATAGCGGGCGCACAGATACGCAGTATTTT	CSVEDSGRTDTQYF
TRBV7-2	many	TRBJ1-1	TRBD1	TGTGCCAGCAGCCTAAGGGTACAGGGGGGATCTGTGTTCTTT	CASSLRVQGGSVFF
TRBV6-2/TRBV6-3	many	TRBJ1-6	TRBD1	TGTGCCAGCAGACAATCCGGGACAGGGGGTTTTCGCGGTTCACCCCTCCACTTT	CASRQSGTGGFRGSPLHF
TRBV29-1	NA	TRBJ2-3	NA	TGCAGCGCGGGTGCGGCCGATACGCAGTATTTT	CSAGAADTQYF
TRBV20-1	NA	TRBJ1-2	TRBD1	TGCAGTGCTAGTAGGACAGGAAGATCCTATGGCTACACCTTC	CSASRTGRSYGYTF
TRBV29-1	few	TRBJ2-2	NA	TGCAGCGCCCCAATGCCCGTCACCGGGGAGCTGTTTTTT	CSAPMPVTGELFF
TRBV18	many	TRBJ2-7	TRBD1	TGTGCCAGCTCACCCGAGAGACAGGGAGCGTACGAGCAGTACTTC	CASSPERQGAYEQYF
TRBV2	many	TRBJ2-2	NA	TGTGCCAGCGGAACGGGCAGGTTGACCGGGGAGCTGTTTTTT	CASGTGRLTGELFF
TRBV29-1	many	TRBJ2-4	NA	TGCAGCGTTGAACCTGGACTAGGGGGGAACATTCAGTACTTC	CSVEPGLGGNIQYF
TRBV5-1	few	TRBJ2-7	NA	TGCGCCAGCAGCTTGAGCGGGACAGCCCCAGCCTACGAGCAGTACTTC	CASSLSGTAPAYEQYF
TRBV7-2	many	TRBJ2-3	TRBD1	TGTGCCAGCAGCCTAACGACAGGGGGCCCAGATACGCAGTATTTT	CASSLTTGGPDTQYF
TRBV7-2	few	TRBJ1-1	NA	TGTGCCAGCAGCCCTCTTACAGGGCTAAACACTGAAGCTTTCTTT	CASSPLTGLNTEAFF
TRBV7-2	NA	TRBJ1-1	NA	TGTGCCAGCAAGCCGCGACAGAGCCTCAACACTGAAGCTTTCTTT	CASKPRQSLNTEAFF
TRBV15	NA	TRBJ1-5	NA	TGTGCCACCAGCGTTATCCAGGGTACCGGTCAGCCCCAGCATTTT	CATSVIQGTGQPQHF
TRBV28	many	TRBJ2-3	NA	TGTGCCAGCAGTGGGGGGCAGGGAGATACGCAGTATTTT	CASSGGQGDTQYF
TRBV3-1	NA	TRBJ2-2	NA	TGTGCCAGCAGCCAATTCAGTGGAGGGGAGCTGTTTTTT	CASSQFSGGELFF
TRBV10-3	NA	TRBJ2-3	NA	TGTGCCATCAGTGAGTCGGGGTCCACAGATACGCAGTATTTT	CAISESGSTDTQYF
TRBV10-1	many	TRBJ1-1	NA	TGCGCCAGTGCGGAGGGAGAGTACACTGAAGCTTTCTTT	CASAEGEYTEAFF
TRBV21-1	NA	TRBJ2-7	NA	TGTGCCAGCACTCATTATGGACAGGGGGCCTACGAGCAGTACTTC	CASTHYGQGAYEQYF
TRBV14	many	TRBJ2-5	NA	TGTGCCAGCAGCACCGGGGGATGGTACCAAGAGACCCAGTACTTC	CASSTGGWYQETQYF
TRBV7-2	NA	TRBJ2-5	NA	TGTGCCAGCAGCTACCCGATTGTAAACGGAGAGACCCAGTACTTC	CASSYPIVNGETQYF
TRBV3-1	many	TRBJ2-7	NA	TGTGCCAGCAGCCAATCTCTGGGACTTACCTCCTACGAGCAGTACTTC	CASSQSLGLTSYEQYF
TRBV29-1	few	TRBJ1-2	TRBD1	TGCAGCGTTCTTTTTGACAGGGCGAACTATGGCTACACCTTC	CSVLFDRANYGYTF
TRBV18	NA	TRBJ1-1	TRBD1	TGTGCCAGCTCAGTGGCAGGGGGCAAGATCGGCACTGAAGCTTTCTTT	CASSVAGGKIGTEAFF
TRBV4-1	many	TRBJ1-1	NA	TGCGCCAGCAGCCAAGATACAGGAATCAACACTGAAGCTTTCTTT	CASSQDTGINTEAFF
TRBV19	NA	TRBJ2-3	NA	TGTGCCAGTAGTATAAGGGACCCGGCAGATACGCAGTATTTT	CASSIRDPADTQYF
TRBV12-3/TRBV12-4	NA	TRBJ2-1	TRBD2	TGTGCCAGCAGAACTAGCGGAAAATACAATGAGCAGTTCTTC	CASRTSGKYNEQFF
TRBV4-2	NA	TRBJ2-3	TRBD1	TGTGCCAGCAGCCATACAGGGGAGTCCCCTAGCACAGATACGCAGTATTTT	CASSHTGESPSTDTQYF
TRBV10-2	NA	TRBJ1-1	NA	TGCGCCAGCAGTGCCCCGGGACACGCTGAAGCTTTCTTT	CASSAPGHAEAFF
TRBV28	NA	TRBJ1-1	TRBD1	TGTGCCAGCAGGCCTGGGGACAGGGGTCTAACTGAAGCTTTCTTT	CASRPGDRGLTEAFF
TRBV2	many	TRBJ1-2	TRBD1	TGTGCCAGCAGCCAACAGGGGGACTATGGCTACACCTTC	CASSQQGDYGYTF
TRBV20-1	many	TRBJ1-5	NA	TGCAGTGCTTTGGCCTGGACAGAACCCAATCAGCCCCAGCATTTT	CSALAWTEPNQPQHF
TRBV11-2	few	TRBJ2-1	TRBD2	TGTGCCAGCAGCTTACTTCTAGCGGGATCCAGTGAGCAGTTCTTC	CASSLLLAGSSEQFF
TRBV2	NA	TRBJ2-7	NA	TGTGCCAGCAGTGGGAACACAGCCTACGAGCAGTACTTC	CASSGNTAYEQYF
TRBV6-2/TRBV6-3	many	TRBJ1-5	TRBD1	TGTGCCAGCAGTTACTCACAGGGGAGCAATCAGCCCCAGCATTTT	CASSYSQGSNQPQHF
TRBV5-1	many	TRBJ2-1	TRBD2	TGCGCCAGTACCGGGACTAGCGGTTACAATGAGCAGTTCTTC	CASTGTSGYNEQFF
TRBV10-3	NA	TRBJ2-7	NA	TGTGCCATCAGTGAGCTCGACAGGCCGACCACCTACGAGCAGTACTTC	CAISELDRPTTYEQYF
TRBV12-3/TRBV12-4	NA	TRBJ1-2	NA	TGTGCCAGCAGTTTAGGTTCGGTTGGGGACTATGGCTACACCTTC	CASSLGSVGDYGYTF
TRBV18	many	TRBJ1-6	TRBD1	TGTGCCAGCAACCGGGACAGGGGTTCACCCCTCCACTTT	CASNRDRGSPLHF
TRBV28	many	TRBJ2-5	NA	TGTGCCAGCAGCCTCGCCCCGGGGGCCCCAGGGCTAGAGACCCAGTACTTC	CASSLAPGAPGLETQYF
TRBV7-9	NA	TRBJ2-3	NA	TGTGCCAGCAGCTTAGCGGGGACCTCAGATACGCAGTATTTT	CASSLAGTSDTQYF
TRBV28	many	TRBJ1-1	NA	TGTGCCAGCAGCTTAGGTGTGGTCCTGAACACTGAAGCTTTCTTT	CASSLGVVLNTEAFF